This T cell receptor (beta chain) was identified during a study of blood T cell repertoires in COVID-19. Sequenced by immunoSEQ multiplex PCR; TCRdb stores in-frame clones only, minus some. The sample includes approximately 180,000 clones, roughly 79% of them seen just once. The Seattle patients joined while their infection was active and were tracked longitudinally afterward. Sequenced material: peripheral blood. The receptor was isolated from a woman older than 75 with COVID-19, enrolled during active disease.

The CDR3 region is CASSLGQGMGLGGALHF. The CDR3 bases are TGCGCCAGCAGCTTGGGACAGGGAATGGGCCTAGGTGGGGCCCTCCACTTT. The J gene is TRBJ1-6, the V gene TRBV5-1; TRBD1 aligns across 7 bases. CDR1 and CDR2 (germline): SGHRS, YFSETQ. Unmatched junction bases numbered 17, after V lost 0 bases and J lost 14 bases. The CDR3 has 17 amino acids.